The clone carrying this TCR beta chain was seen only a few times. The target antigen is unknown. These data are taken from a study of T cells after yellow fever vaccination. Background on the study: Fractions of limited cellularity were prepared by means of SMART-Seq v4 Ultra Low Input. The study's findings and limits: In post-booster samples, most primary-vaccination clones reappeared (about 97% CD4, 75% to 90% CD8).

Via MiXCR, TCRdb re-called the 5' RACE reads, giving one row per CDR3 protein. The data hold 400,000 to 650,000 distinct CDR3 sequences, with about a fifth observed a single time. The germline V and J ends were trimmed by 0 bases and 8 bases, with 10 bases remaining between them. The CDR3 extends over 13 amino acids. Germline loops: CDR1 LGHDT, CDR2 YNNKEL (reference sequence). The sequencing used PBMCs, collected less than 25 days after the first yellow fever vaccination. J is TRBJ1-2 and V is TRBV3-1, with unresolved D. This receptor was obtained from a man between 18 and 35 years old who received the YFV17D yellow fever vaccine. CDR3 protein: CASSQDNSGGYTF. The DNA of the CDR3 is TGTGCCAGCAGCCAAGATAACTCTGGAGGCTACACCTTC.